The entry that follows covers one TCR beta chain sequence. The data derive from a study of T cell changes during pregnancy in multiple sclerosis. Sequencing was performed with immunoSEQ multiplex PCR; in TCRdb, only in-frame clones are kept and a portion is missing. The sample consists of roughly 83,000 clones, roughly nine tenths of them appearing once. Trimming shortened V by 4 bases and J by 5 bases, and 24 bases separated the two germline ends. This CDR3 is built from 17 residues. The germline V gene encodes CDR1 SGDLS and CDR2 YYNGEE. V usage is TRBV9 and J usage is TRBJ2-5; the D gene is possibly TRBD2 (6 bases). The source of this sequence is a female donor in good health, serving as a control in a pregnancy study. Some clones in this sample may be carry-over from other donors' samples. The specimen comprised PBMCs, sampled in the first trimester of pregnancy. In DNA form, the CDR3 reads TGTGCCAGCAGCTCAGACGATCGACTAGTTCTGCGGGAGACCCAGTACTTC. Protein product: CASSSDDRLVLRETQYF.